This T cell receptor beta chain was identified during a study of human T cells and chemical hapten exposure. The overall study: Cases of alopecia areata, totalis or universalis occurred in a predominantly female patient group.

The time point: patch test 1, 2 weeks after DPC sensitization. Documented treatment: therapeutic diphenylcyclopropenone sensitization with weekly scalp DPC. This clonotype was recorded at least ten times. TCRdb re-called the RACE reads with MiXCR, one entry per CDR3 protein. The sample lists 100,000 or so distinct CDR3 sequences, about 11% occurring once. Germline V gene data show CDR1 as SGHNT and CDR2 as YYREEE (reference sequence). The CDR3 contains 16 residues. Trimming pared 4 bases from V and 0 bases from J, leaving 11 bases between. The sequences come from whole blood, collected in connection with sensitization to the hapten diphenylcyclopropenone (DPC). The origin of this receptor is a woman in her 40s with alopecia areata. Some clones in this sample may be carry-over from other donors' samples. The chain couples TRBV5-4 to TRBJ2-6; no clear D gene. Here the CDR3 DNA reads TGTGCCAGCAGCCCGTACGCTCCCTCTGGGGCCAACGTCCTGACTTTC. It specifies CASSPYAPSGANVLTF.